This T cell receptor (beta chain) was identified during a study of control samples from healthy donors and cancer patients (dated by TCRdb to the early 2020s). The library was made by the immunoSEQ multiplex PCR assay. TCRdb limited this immuneACCESS table to in-frame rearrangements with V and J called. A share of clones is missing; checked studies link under half to unresolved V genes, and the rest is unexplained. The table for this sample lists about 20,000 clones; approximately 90% of them were counted only once. The ten largest account for more than 8% of the sample. About this clone: The clone's antigen remains unknown. Per-nucleotide qualities are absent, and no much larger clonotype sits a single base away.

For this chain, trimming is 2 bases at the V end and 2 bases at the J end, and the number of junction bases without a gene match is 8. CDR1 is given as LNHDA and CDR2 as SQIVND, both from the germline V gene (reference sequence). Including cysteine and phenylalanine, the CDR3 has 17 amino acids. The read is trimmed to its CDR3 DNA, 51 bases read in frame from base 1. The rearrangement joined TRBV19 to TRBJ2-7, with TRBD1 matching 11 junction bases. The sequenced sample consisted of PBMCs. The sequence derives from a woman in her sixties or seventies with head and neck cancer. The CDR3 here reads CASSILPGTGGTYEQYF. The nucleotides read TGTGCCAGTAGTATATTACCCGGGACAGGGGGTACCTACGAGCAGTACTTC.